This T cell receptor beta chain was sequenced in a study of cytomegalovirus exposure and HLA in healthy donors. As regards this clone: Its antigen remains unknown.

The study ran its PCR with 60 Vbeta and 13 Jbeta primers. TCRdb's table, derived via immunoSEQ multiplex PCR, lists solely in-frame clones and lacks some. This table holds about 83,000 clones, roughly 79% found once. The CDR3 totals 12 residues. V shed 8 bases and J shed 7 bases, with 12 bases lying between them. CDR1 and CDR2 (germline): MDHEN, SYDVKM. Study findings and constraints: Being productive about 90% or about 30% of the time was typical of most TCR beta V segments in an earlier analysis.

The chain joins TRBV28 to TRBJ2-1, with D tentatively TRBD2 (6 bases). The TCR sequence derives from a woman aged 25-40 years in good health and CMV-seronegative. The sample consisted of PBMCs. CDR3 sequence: CASLGGWNEQFF. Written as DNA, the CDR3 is TGTGCCAGCCTGGGGGGTTGGAATGAGCAGTTCTTC.